A single sample gave rise to the 7 T cell receptor beta chains below, sequenced in a study of blood T cell repertoires in COVID-19 (dated by TCRdb to 2018 to 2020). Library preparation used the immunoSEQ multiplex PCR assay. Drawn from immuneACCESS, this table holds only the in-frame rearrangements with V and J called that TCRdb kept. Clones are partly lost; checked studies trace under half to an unresolved V gene and leave the rest unexplained. In this sample the table shows about 220,000 clones, 90% of which occur a single time. The top ten constitute roughly 16% of the sample. Specimen: PBMCs or T cells enriched from blood (not recorded which). Source of these receptors: a man aged 25 to 45 who had been exposed to COVID-19.

This clone has just one count. The V call is TRBV6-5, the J call TRBJ1-2; possible D gene TRBD1, 5 bases. The CDR3 loop spans 15 amino acids. With 0 bases removed from V and 4 bases from J, the gap between germline ends came to 12 bases. CDR1 is MNHEY, CDR2 SVGAGI, per germline. The CDR3, as DNA: TGTGCCAGCAGTTACTCAGGGGCAGCTTCCTATGGCTACACCTTC. It specifies CASSYSGAASYGYTF.

The chain joins TRBV11-2 to TRBJ2-3, with a possible D match to TRBD2 (6 bases). Looked up from germline, CDR1 is SGHAT and CDR2 is FQNNGV. V gave up 4 bases and J gave up 2 bases, with 16 bases separating them. This CDR3 is 16 amino acids long. The CDR3 nucleotides read TGTGCCAGCAGCTCAACCTCGGGGGACCCCACAGATACGCAGTATTTT. Encoded protein: CASSSTSGDPTDTQYF.

Concerning this clone itself: Other DNA sequences of this sample code for an identical CDR3. This chain uses TRBV18 with TRBJ2-5; no definite D call. Looked up from germline, CDR1 is KGHSH and CDR2 is LQKENI. With 2 bases removed from V and 2 bases from J, the gap between germline ends came to 6 bases. CDR3 length: 13 amino acids. The CDR3 region has the DNA TGTGCCAGCTCACCAGGAGCACAAGAGACCCAGTACTTC. Its protein product is CASSPGAQETQYF. The full variable domain, completed using reference TRBV18 and TRBJ2-5, is NAGVMQNPRHLVRRRGQEARLRCSPMKGHSHVYWYRQLPEEGLKFMVYLQKENIIDESGMPKERFSAEFPKEGPSILRIQQVVRGDSAAYFCASSPGAQETQYFGPGTRLLVL.

The rearrangement uses TRBV5-4 and TRBJ2-7; 7 nucleotides agree with TRBD2. Germline CDR1 SGHNT, CDR2 YYREEE (reference sequence). The length of the CDR3 is 15 residues. V lost 4 bases to trimming and J lost 0 bases; unmatched junction nucleotides: 7. CDR3 nucleotide sequence: TGTGCCAGCAGCCCCGCGGGGGAAAGCTCCTACGAGCAGTACTTC. Translating it yields CASSPAGESSYEQYF. Full variable domain (remainder filled in from reference TRBV5-4 and TRBJ2-7): ETGVTQSPTHLIKTRGQQVTLRCSSQSGHNTVSWYQQALGQGPQFIFQYYREEENGRGNFPPRFSGLQFPNYSSELNVNALELDDSALYLCASSPAGESSYEQYFGPGTRLTVT.

This chain connects TRBV12-3 or TRBV12-4 to TRBJ1-2, with 8 bases matching TRBD1. V dropped 6 bases and J dropped 3; count of bases not matched to a gene: 0. The CDR3 is 12 residues long. The CDR3 region has the DNA TGTGCCAGCAGGACAGGGGACTATGGCTACACCTTC. Translation gives CASRTGDYGYTF.

The V and J genes are TRBV7-8 and TRBJ2-2; 8 bases are a match to TRBD2. CDR3 size: 14 residues. Germline V gene data show CDR1 as SGHVS and CDR2 as FQNEAQ. V shed 4 bases and J 5 bases; nucleotides not matched to a gene: 3. The CDR3 protein is CASSSGTRTGELFF. The CDR3 DNA reads as TGTGCCAGCAGCTCCGGGACTAGAACCGGGGAGCTGTTTTTT. The variable domain in full, completed from reference TRBV7-8 and TRBJ2-2, reads GAGVSQSPRYKVAKRGQDVALRCDPISGHVSLFWYQQALGQGPEFLTYFQNEAQLDKSGLPSDRFFAERPEGSVSTLKIQRTQQEDSAVYLCASSSGTRTGELFFGEGSRLTVL.

This rearrangement joins TRBV7-8 to TRBJ2-7; 13 bases map to TRBD2. This CDR3 contains 15 residues. Trimming took 5 bases from V and 4 from J; bases not matched to a gene: 5. CDR1 and CDR2 (germline): SGHVS, FQNEAQ. The CDR3 region has the DNA TGTGCCAGCAGCCCGGGGACTAGCGGGGCATACGAGCAGTACTTC. Protein product: CASSPGTSGAYEQYF.